This T cell receptor beta chain was sequenced for a study of T cell changes during pregnancy in multiple sclerosis. Sequenced by immunoSEQ multiplex PCR; TCRdb stores in-frame clones only, minus some. The profile shows just under 20,000 clones, nearly 90% of them singletons. V was cut by 7 bases and J by 9 bases, with 9 bases left in between. Germline CDR1 and CDR2: LNHDA and SQIVND (reference sequence). The CDR3 covers 11 residues. Sequenced material: CD8+ T cells from peripheral blood mononuclear cells, taken in the second trimester of pregnancy. The rearrangement uses TRBV19 and TRBJ2-2; no reliable D call. The sequence was obtained from a female donor in good health, enrolled as a control in a pregnancy study. This CDR3 reads CASNLERELFF. The CDR3 nucleotides are TGTGCCAGTAATCTCGAGAGGGAGCTGTTTTTT.